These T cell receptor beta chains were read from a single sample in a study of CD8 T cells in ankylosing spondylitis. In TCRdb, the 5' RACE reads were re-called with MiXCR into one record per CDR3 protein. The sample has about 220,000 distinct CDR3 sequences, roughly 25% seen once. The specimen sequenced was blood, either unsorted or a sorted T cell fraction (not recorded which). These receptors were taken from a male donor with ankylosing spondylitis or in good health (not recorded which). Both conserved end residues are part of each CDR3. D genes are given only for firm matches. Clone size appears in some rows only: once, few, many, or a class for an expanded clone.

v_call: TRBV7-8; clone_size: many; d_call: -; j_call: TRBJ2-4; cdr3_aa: CASSLSAAAKNIQYF; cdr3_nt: TGTGCCAGCAGCTTATCGGCTGCGGCCAAAAACATTCAGTACTTC
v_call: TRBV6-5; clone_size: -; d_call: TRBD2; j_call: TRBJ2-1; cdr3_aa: CASRLRGTSGGSSYNEQFF; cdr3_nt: TGTGCCAGCAGGTTACGTGGGACTAGCGGGGGAAGCTCCTACAATGAGCAGTTCTTC
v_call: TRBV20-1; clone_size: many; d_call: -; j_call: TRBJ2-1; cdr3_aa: CSLTGGGSYNEQFF; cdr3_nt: TGCAGTTTGACCGGGGGAGGATCCTACAATGAGCAGTTCTTC
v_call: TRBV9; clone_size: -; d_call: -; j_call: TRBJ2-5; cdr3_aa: CASNSLDTETQYF; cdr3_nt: TGTGCCAGCAACTCCCTCGACACGGAGACCCAGTACTTC
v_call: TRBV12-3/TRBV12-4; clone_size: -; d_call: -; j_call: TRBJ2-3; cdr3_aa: CASSFPGRADTQYF; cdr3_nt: TGTGCCAGCAGTTTCCCCGGGAGAGCAGATACGCAGTATTTT
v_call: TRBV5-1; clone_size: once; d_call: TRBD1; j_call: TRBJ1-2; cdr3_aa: CASSLTYGQGEGYTF; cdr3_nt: TGCGCCAGCAGCTTGACCTACGGACAGGGAGAAGGCTACACCTTC
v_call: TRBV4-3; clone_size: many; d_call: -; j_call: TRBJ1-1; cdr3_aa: CASSLTGYGGTEAFF; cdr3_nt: TGCGCCAGCAGCCTTACTGGGTACGGCGGCACTGAAGCTTTCTTT
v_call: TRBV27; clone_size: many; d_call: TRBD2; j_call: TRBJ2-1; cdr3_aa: CASSLRAGAGYNEQFF; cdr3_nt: TGTGCCAGCAGTTTAAGAGCGGGAGCCGGGTACAATGAGCAGTTCTTC
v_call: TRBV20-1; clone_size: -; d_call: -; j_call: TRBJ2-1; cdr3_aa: CSVMGAISYNEQFF; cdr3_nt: TGCAGTGTAATGGGTGCGATCTCCTACAATGAGCAGTTCTTC
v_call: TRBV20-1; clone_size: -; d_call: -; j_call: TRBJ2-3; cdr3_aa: CSASGTGGTDTQYF; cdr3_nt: TGCAGTGCTAGTGGGACGGGAGGCACAGATACGCAGTATTTT
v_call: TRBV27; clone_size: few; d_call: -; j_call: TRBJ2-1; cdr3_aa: CASSLSNIRNEQFF; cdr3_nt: TGTGCCAGCAGTTTATCGAATATAAGGAATGAGCAGTTCTTC
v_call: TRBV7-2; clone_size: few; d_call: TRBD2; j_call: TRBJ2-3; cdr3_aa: CASSPPGPGGDTQYF; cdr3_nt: TGTGCCAGCAGCCCCCCGGGACCGGGGGGAGATACGCAGTATTTT
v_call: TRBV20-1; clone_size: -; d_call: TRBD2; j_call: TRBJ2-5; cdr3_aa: CSSLAGVETQYF; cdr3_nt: TGCAGTTCCTTAGCGGGAGTCGAGACCCAGTACTTC
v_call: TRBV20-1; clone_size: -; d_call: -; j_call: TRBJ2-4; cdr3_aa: CSASKTPTEYF; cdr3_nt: TGCAGTGCTAGTAAGACTCCCACCGAGTACTTC
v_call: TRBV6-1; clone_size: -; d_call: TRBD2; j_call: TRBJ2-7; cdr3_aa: CASRPFLAGGSYEQYF; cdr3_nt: TGTGCCAGCAGACCCTTTCTAGCGGGTGGATCCTACGAGCAGTACTTC
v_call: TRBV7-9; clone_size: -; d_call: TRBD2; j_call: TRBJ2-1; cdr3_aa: CASSLGFRGTSDNEQFF; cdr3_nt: TGTGCCAGCAGCTTAGGTTTTCGGGGGACTAGTGACAATGAGCAGTTCTTC
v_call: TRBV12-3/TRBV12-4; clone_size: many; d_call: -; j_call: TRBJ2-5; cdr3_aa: CASSLGGGETQYF; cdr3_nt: TGTGCCAGCAGTTTGGGGGGTGGTGAGACCCAGTACTTC
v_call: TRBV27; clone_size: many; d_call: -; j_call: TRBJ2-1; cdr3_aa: CASSSPLRASYNEQFF; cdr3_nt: TGTGCCAGCAGTTCCCCCCTGCGGGCCTCCTACAATGAGCAGTTCTTC
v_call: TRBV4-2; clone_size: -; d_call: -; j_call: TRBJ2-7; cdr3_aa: CAMGPGRYEQYF; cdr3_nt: TGTGCCATGGGCCCGGGGCGCTACGAGCAGTACTTC
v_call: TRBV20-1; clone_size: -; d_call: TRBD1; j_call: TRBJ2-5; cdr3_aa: CSGTGGSVIYETQYF; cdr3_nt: TGCTCCGGGACAGGGGGATCGGTAATTTATGAGACCCAGTACTTC
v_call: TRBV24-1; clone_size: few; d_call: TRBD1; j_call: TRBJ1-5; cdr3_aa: CATSPGTGFYQPQHF; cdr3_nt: TGTGCCACCAGTCCCGGGACAGGGTTTTATCAGCCCCAGCATTTT
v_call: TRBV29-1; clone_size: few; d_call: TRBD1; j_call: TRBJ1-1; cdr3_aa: CSGRDSMNTEAFF; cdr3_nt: TGCAGCGGCCGGGACAGCATGAACACTGAAGCTTTCTTT
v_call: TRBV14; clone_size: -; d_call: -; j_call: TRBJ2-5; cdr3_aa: CASSTGAETQYF; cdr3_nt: TGTGCCAGCAGCACCGGGGCCGAGACCCAGTACTTC
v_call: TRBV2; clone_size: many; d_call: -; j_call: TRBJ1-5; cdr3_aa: CASSKGSSGGTRNQPQHF; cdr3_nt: TGTGCCAGCAGTAAAGGGTCGTCCGGTGGGACAAGGAATCAGCCCCAGCATTTT
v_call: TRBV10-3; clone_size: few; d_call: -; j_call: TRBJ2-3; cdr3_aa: CAISRDRSTDTQYF; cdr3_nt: TGTGCCATCAGTCGGGACCGTAGCACAGATACGCAGTATTTT
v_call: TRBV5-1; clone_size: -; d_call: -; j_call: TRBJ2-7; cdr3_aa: CASSLGRTYDEQYF; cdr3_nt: TGCGCCAGCAGCTTGGGCAGGACGTACGACGAGCAGTACTTC
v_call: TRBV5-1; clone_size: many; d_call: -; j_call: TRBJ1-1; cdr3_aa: CASSLGPLIPEAFF; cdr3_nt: TGCGCCAGCAGCTTGGGCCCCCTAATTCCTGAAGCTTTCTTT
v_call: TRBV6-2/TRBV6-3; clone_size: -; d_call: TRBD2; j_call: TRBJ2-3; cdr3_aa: CASSRLAGVGDTQYF; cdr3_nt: TGTGCCAGCAGTCGACTAGCGGGAGTTGGAGATACGCAGTATTTT
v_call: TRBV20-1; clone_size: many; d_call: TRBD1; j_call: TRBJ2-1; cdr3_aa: CSAKTGGANNEQFF; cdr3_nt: TGCAGTGCCAAAACAGGGGGCGCGAACAATGAGCAGTTCTTC
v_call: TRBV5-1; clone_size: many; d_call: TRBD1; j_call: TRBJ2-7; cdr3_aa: CASSLDRGRYEQYF; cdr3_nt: TGCGCCAGCAGCTTGGACAGGGGTAGGTACGAGCAGTACTTC
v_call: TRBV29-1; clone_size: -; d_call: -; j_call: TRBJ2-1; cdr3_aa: CSVAVKGNEQFF; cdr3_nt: TGCAGCGTTGCGGTCAAGGGCAATGAGCAGTTCTTC
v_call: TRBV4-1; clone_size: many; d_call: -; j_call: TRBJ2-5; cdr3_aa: CASSQQLQETQYF; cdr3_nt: TGCGCCAGCAGCCAGCAGCTACAAGAGACCCAGTACTTC
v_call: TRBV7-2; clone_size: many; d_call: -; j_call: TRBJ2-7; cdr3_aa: CASSSAYEQYF; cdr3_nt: TGTGCCAGCAGCTCCGCCTACGAGCAGTACTTC
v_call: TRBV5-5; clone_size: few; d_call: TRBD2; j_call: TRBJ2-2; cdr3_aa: CASRPGTTNTGELFF; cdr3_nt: TGTGCCAGCAGGCCCGGGACTACGAACACCGGGGAGCTGTTTTTT
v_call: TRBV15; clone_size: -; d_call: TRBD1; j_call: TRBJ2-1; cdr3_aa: CATSSWDRADNEQFF; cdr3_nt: TGTGCCACCAGCAGCTGGGACAGGGCGGACAATGAGCAGTTCTTC